This T cell receptor beta chain is drawn from a study of breast tumors, draining lymph nodes, adjacent tissues. Germline lookup yields CDR1 LGHDT and CDR2 YNNKEL (reference sequence). The CDR3 length is 14 residues. V was trimmed by 1 base and J by 4 bases, leaving 10 bases between them. TCRdb analysed the multiplex PCR reads with MiXCR anew, one entry per CDR3 protein. The sample lists about 230,000 distinct CDR3 sequences; about 30% were seen once. Findings and limits, study-wide: The lymph node origin of tumor T cells was framed as consistent with a hypothesis, not demonstrated. Luminal-like breast cancer showed significantly greater tumor-nontumor repertoire similarity than basal-like breast cancer did.

In this sample, this clonotype turned up many times. Its matching antigen is unknown. Breast cancer patients provided tissue from their axillary draining lymph nodes. This receptor was identified in a female donor with breast cancer. Some clones in this sample may be carry-over from other donors' samples. The sequencing sample was made of axillary lymph node tissue. The V and J genes are TRBV3-1 and TRBJ1-2; tentative D call: TRBD1 (5 bases). In DNA form, the CDR3 reads TGTGCCAGCAGCCAAGGCGCCGGGGCCTATGGCTACACCTTC. Its translation is CASSQGAGAYGYTF.